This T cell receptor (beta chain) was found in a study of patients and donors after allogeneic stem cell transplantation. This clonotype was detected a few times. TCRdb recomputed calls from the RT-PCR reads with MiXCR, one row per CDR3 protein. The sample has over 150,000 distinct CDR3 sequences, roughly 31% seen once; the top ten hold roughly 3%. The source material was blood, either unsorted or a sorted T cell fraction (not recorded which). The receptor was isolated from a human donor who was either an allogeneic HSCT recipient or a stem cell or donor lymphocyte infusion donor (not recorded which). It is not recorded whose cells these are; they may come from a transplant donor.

The CDR3 sequence: CASSLYRGLNQPQHF. The CDR3 DNA reads TGTGCCAGCAGTTTATACAGGGGGCTTAATCAGCCCCAGCATTTT. The chain couples TRBV6-5 to TRBJ1-5, with 9 bases lining up with TRBD1. Germline V CDR1 and CDR2: MNHEY, SVGAGI. V shed 4 bases, J shed 4 bases, and the junction held 5 bases outside the gene matches. The CDR3 extends over 15 amino acids.